The clone carrying this T cell receptor beta chain appeared many times. Antigen: not known. These data come from a study of T-cell reconstitution after alpha-beta-depleted transplantation in children. Findings of the study overall: About two months after transplant, alpha-beta T cells reportedly came from several hundred expanded graft clones. Certain patients had high TCRbeta diversity at day 60, and it came from recipient T cells and thymic progenitors that survived. Newly produced T cells mostly accounted for T-cell counts and diversity one year post-transplant.

The CDR3 consists of 16 residues. Germline CDR1 is MNHEY and CDR2 is SVGAGI. V lost 0 bases and J 1 base, leaving 12 bases between the germline ends. The authors prepared the TCRbeta library with unique molecular identifiers. TCRdb reprocessed the PCR reads with MiXCR, giving one entry per CDR3 protein. The sample records around 30,000 distinct CDR3 sequences, around 7% being singletons. Sequencing used peripheral blood, obtained 60 days after TCRalphabeta/CD19-depleted stem cell transplant. The rearrangement uses TRBV6-5 and TRBJ2-5, with D perhaps matching TRBD1 or TRBD2 (5 bases each). The sequence derives from a child younger than two who had a stem cell transplant for acute myeloid leukemia, so the T cells may come from the graft donor. The CDR3 here is CASSYSNLGVQETQYF. The CDR3 DNA is TGTGCCAGCAGTTACTCGAATTTGGGGGTCCAAGAGACCCAGTACTTC.